This paragraph covers one T cell receptor (beta chain) sequence. This sample is part of a study of OX40 agonist ivuxolimab in advanced cancers. The CDR3 spans 14 residues. V lost 10 bases to trimming and J lost 2 bases, with 18 bases between them. CDR1 MNHNY and CDR2 SVGAGI come from the germline V gene (reference sequence). Method: immunoSEQ multiplex PCR; TCRdb's copy keeps in-frame clones and lacks some. Of around 40,000 clones in the sample, roughly four fifths were seen once. This TCR came from an adult with an advanced solid tumor such as melanoma, head and neck, liver or kidney cancer. The chain is built from TRBV6-6 and TRBJ2-7, with TRBD2 as a possible D gene (5 bases). The material was CD4+ or CD8+ T cells sorted from blood, obtained in a trial of the OX40 agonist ivuxolimab. This chain's CDR3 is CATSYGAVTYEQYF. DNA of the CDR3: TGTGCCACATCATACGGAGCGGTAACCTACGAGCAGTACTTC.